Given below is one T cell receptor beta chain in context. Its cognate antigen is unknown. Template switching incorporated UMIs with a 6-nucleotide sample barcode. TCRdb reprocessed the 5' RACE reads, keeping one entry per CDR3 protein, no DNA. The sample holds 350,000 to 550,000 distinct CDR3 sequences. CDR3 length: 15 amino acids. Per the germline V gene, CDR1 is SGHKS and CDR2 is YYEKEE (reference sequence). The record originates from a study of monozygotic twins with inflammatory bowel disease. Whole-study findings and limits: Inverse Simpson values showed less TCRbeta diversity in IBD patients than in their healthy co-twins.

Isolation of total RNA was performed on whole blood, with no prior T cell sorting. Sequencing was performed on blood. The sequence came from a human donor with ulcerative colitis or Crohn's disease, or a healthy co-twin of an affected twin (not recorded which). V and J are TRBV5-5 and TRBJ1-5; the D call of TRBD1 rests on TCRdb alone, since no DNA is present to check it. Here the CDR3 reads CASSLNLDRGQPQHF.